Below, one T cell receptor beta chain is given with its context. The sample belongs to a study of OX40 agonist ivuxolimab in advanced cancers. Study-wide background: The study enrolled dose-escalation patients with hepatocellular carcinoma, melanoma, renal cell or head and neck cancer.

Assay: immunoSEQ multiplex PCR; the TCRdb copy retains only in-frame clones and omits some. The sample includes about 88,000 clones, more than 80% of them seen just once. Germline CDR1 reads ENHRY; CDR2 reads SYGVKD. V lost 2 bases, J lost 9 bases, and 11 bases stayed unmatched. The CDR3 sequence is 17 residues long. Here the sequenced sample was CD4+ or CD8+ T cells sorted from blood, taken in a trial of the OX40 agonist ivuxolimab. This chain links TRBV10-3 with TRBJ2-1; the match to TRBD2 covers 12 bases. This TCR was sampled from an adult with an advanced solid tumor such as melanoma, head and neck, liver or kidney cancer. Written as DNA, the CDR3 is TGTGCCATCAGTGAGATTATGACTAGCGGGGGACAAACTGAGCAGTTCTTC. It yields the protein CAISEIMTSGGQTEQFF.